The 5 T cell receptor beta chains reported below all come from one sample, sequenced in a study of identical twins. TCRdb processed the 5' RACE reads anew with MiXCR; each CDR3 protein has one entry. The sample lists about 810,000 distinct CDR3 sequences; roughly 12% were seen once. These data were also filed under a second study, of yellow fever vaccine responses in identical twins.

The sample was PBMCs. Receptors originate from a woman aged 18-35 years in good health.

This clonotype was observed a few times. The chain links TRBV11-2 to TRBJ2-3; 10 bases fit TRBD2. The CDR3 runs 16 residues. Germline V lookup: CDR1 SGHAT, CDR2 FQNNGV. V dropped 0 bases and J dropped 5; count of bases not matched to a gene: 5. The CDR3 region is CASSLEVAGGRDTQYF. In DNA, the CDR3 is TGTGCCAGCAGCTTAGAAGTAGCGGGGGGTCGAGATACGCAGTATTTT.

This clonotype occurred many times. V usage is TRBV18 and J usage is TRBJ1-2, with 7 bases that match TRBD1. CDR3 size: 15 residues. Germline CDR1 and CDR2: KGHSH and LQKENI. Losses at the gene ends were 3 bases for V and 6 bases for J; bases not matched to a gene: 10. DNA for the CDR3: TGTGCCAGCTCACCCCTAGAAAATACAGGGGATGGCTACACCTTC. This translates into CASSPLENTGDGYTF.

This clonotype was observed a handful of times. This chain links TRBV12-3 or TRBV12-4 with TRBJ2-1; D might be TRBD2 (7 bases). The CDR3 loop spans 18 amino acids. V dropped 8 bases and J dropped 7 bases, with 30 bases sitting between them. The CDR3 reads CASGKGGIRDPPRNEQFF. CDR3 in DNA: TGTGCCAGCGGGAAGGGGGGGATACGGGACCCCCCGAGGAATGAGCAGTTCTTC.

V usage is TRBV5-1 and J usage is TRBJ1-4; TRBD1 agrees at 7 bases. The CDR3 covers 14 residues. In germline, CDR1 is SGHRS, CDR2 YFSETQ. V lost 3 bases, J lost 8 bases, and 7 bases stayed unmatched. The CDR3 spells CASSSSGGGEKLFF. The CDR3 coding sequence is TGCGCCAGCAGCTCCTCAGGGGGTGGGGAAAAACTGTTTTTT.

In its sample, this clonotype was seen many times. The chain is built from TRBV7-9 and TRBJ2-4; D is possibly TRBD2 (6 bases). The ends were cut back, 5 bases at V and 1 base at J, with 15 bases in the middle. This CDR3 has 16 residues. Per germline, CDR1 SEHNR and CDR2 FQNEAQ (reference sequence). CDR3 sequence (DNA): TGTGCCAGCAGCCAGACTAGTATTTTCGCCAAAAACATTCAGTACTTC. Protein sequence: CASSQTSIFAKNIQYF.